These T cell receptor beta chains were read from a single sample in a study of CD4 T cells in relation to SARS-CoV-2 and coronaviruses. These receptors' antigens are unknown. TCRdb's table, derived via immunoSEQ multiplex PCR, lists solely in-frame clones and lacks some. The sample carries 35,000 to 45,000 clones, approximately 80% recorded once. Sequencing used memory CD4+ T cells from PBMCs, cultured in vitro. These receptors all stem from an adult with COVID-19. Both conserved end residues are part of each CDR3. The order of the fields is CDR3 DNA, CDR3 protein, clone size, CDR3 length, D gene, J gene, V gene. D genes are given only for firm matches. Size values are once, few and many counts, or a class for expanded clones, and some rows have none.

TGTGCCAGCAGCAAAACAAGTCAGCCCCAGCATTTT | CASSKTSQPQHF | - | 12 | - | TRBJ1-5 | TRBV21-1
TGTGCCAGCAGCTTATTCCGGGGAGCTAGCGGAGGAATCTACGAGCAGTACTTC | CASSLFRGASGGIYEQYF | - | 18 | TRBD2 | TRBJ2-7 | TRBV7-8
TGCGCCAGCAGCTCCGGAAATTTAGGTGATGGGGAGACCCAGTACTTC | CASSSGNLGDGETQYF | once | 16 | - | TRBJ2-5 | TRBV5-1
TGTGCCAGCAGCCCAAAGGGGGACTATGGCTACACCTTC | CASSPKGDYGYTF | - | 13 | - | TRBJ1-2 | TRBV7-3
TGTGCCAGCAGCTCGGACCCTAACACCGGGGAGCTGTTTTTT | CASSSDPNTGELFF | - | 14 | - | TRBJ2-2 | TRBV9
TGTGTCATCACAGGGGGGCGCACCGGGGAGCTGTTTTTT | CVITGGRTGELFF | - | 13 | TRBD1 | TRBJ2-2 | TRBV7-8
TGTGCCAGCAGAACCGGGGGCCGATCTGGGGCCAACGTCCTGACTTTC | CASRTGGRSGANVLTF | - | 16 | - | TRBJ2-6 | TRBV28
TGTGCCAGTAGTCCCGACAGGAGACCACTCCAAGAGACCCAGTACTTC | CASSPDRRPLQETQYF | - | 16 | - | TRBJ2-5 | TRBV19
TGTGCCAGCAGCCCCTGGACAGGGCCCGGGTATGGCTACACCTTC | CASSPWTGPGYGYTF | - | 15 | TRBD1 | TRBJ1-2 | TRBV7-6
TGTGCCAGCACCCCTACGCCGGTGGGGGGCTTTGGCAATCAGCCCCAGCATTTT | CASTPTPVGGFGNQPQHF | - | 18 | - | TRBJ1-5 | TRBV11-3
TGTGCCAGCACGGGAGGGAGCGGGGGCCAAGAGACCCAGTACTTC | CASTGGSGGQETQYF | - | 15 | TRBD2 | TRBJ2-5 | TRBV2
TGTGCCAGCAGCCAAGAGCTTAGCGGGTACGAGCAGTACTTC | CASSQELSGYEQYF | - | 14 | TRBD2 | TRBJ2-7 | TRBV4-2
TGTGCCTGGAGTGTACGAGGGTTCGGTGAGCAGTTCTTC | CAWSVRGFGEQFF | - | 13 | - | TRBJ2-1 | TRBV30
TGTGCCAGCAGCTTAGACCGCACCCCCAATGAGCAGTTCTTC | CASSLDRTPNEQFF | - | 14 | - | TRBJ2-1 | TRBV7-3
TGTGCCAGCAGCCCATCACCGGGACCCGCAGATACGCAGTATTTT | CASSPSPGPADTQYF | - | 15 | - | TRBJ2-3 | TRBV3-1/TRBV3-2
TGTGCCACAGGCAGGGTTGTTTTCGGAAACACCATATATTTT | CATGRVVFGNTIYF | - | 14 | - | TRBJ1-3 | TRBV13
TGTGCCAGTAATCCAAGAGGTCTTCAAGAGACCCAGTACTTC | CASNPRGLQETQYF | - | 14 | - | TRBJ2-5 | TRBV19
TGTGCCAGCAGCCCCCGTACCCCGGGCCCTCGGCTACCCGAGCAGTACTTC | CASSPRTPGPRLPEQYF | - | 17 | - | TRBJ2-7 | TRBV27
TGTGCCAGCAGCTTAGTTTTGACTAGCGGGAGGGCCTATACAGGTGAGCAGTTCTTC | CASSLVLTSGRAYTGEQFF | - | 19 | TRBD2 | TRBJ2-1 | TRBV7-2
TGCGCCAGCAGCACCGAACCGGGACACCACACCTACGAGCAGTACTTC | CASSTEPGHHTYEQYF | few | 16 | - | TRBJ2-7 | TRBV5-1
TGTGCCAGCAGCCCCAGTACAGGATTTGGGGAGACCCAGTACTTC | CASSPSTGFGETQYF | - | 15 | - | TRBJ2-5 | TRBV28
TGTGCCAGCAGCCGACTAGCGGGAGGTGCAGATACGCAGTATTTT | CASSRLAGGADTQYF | - | 15 | TRBD2 | TRBJ2-3 | TRBV6-5
TGTGCCAGCAGCTTAGGTCCGGGGGCTGGGGCCAACGTCCTGACTTTC | CASSLGPGAGANVLTF | few | 16 | - | TRBJ2-6 | TRBV7-2
TGTGCCAGCTCACCAGCACAGGGCAACTACGAGCAGTACTTC | CASSPAQGNYEQYF | - | 14 | - | TRBJ2-7 | TRBV18
TGTGCCACGATAGGGGAACGGGAGCGCTACGAGCAGTACTTC | CATIGERERYEQYF | few | 14 | - | TRBJ2-7 | TRBV11-2
TGTGCCAGCAGTGAATCATTGCCGGGAGGGCCCAACGAGCAGTACTTC | CASSESLPGGPNEQYF | - | 16 | TRBD2 | TRBJ2-7 | TRBV25-1
TGTGCCAGCAGCTTAGCTCCTAGCGGTACCTACGAGCAGTACTTC | CASSLAPSGTYEQYF | - | 15 | TRBD2 | TRBJ2-7 | TRBV7-6
TGTGCCAGCAGTCGTGGACTAGCGACCTCCTACGAGCAGTACTTC | CASSRGLATSYEQYF | - | 15 | TRBD2 | TRBJ2-7 | TRBV7-9
TGTGCCAGCAGTAAGGGACAGGGCCTTTCGGACATTCAGTACTTC | CASSKGQGLSDIQYF | - | 15 | TRBD1 | TRBJ2-4 | TRBV6-2/TRBV6-3
TGCGCCAGCAGACCGCCTAACAATCAGCCCCAGCATTTT | CASRPPNNQPQHF | once | 13 | - | TRBJ1-5 | TRBV23-1
TGCGCCAGCAGCGCCGACAGAGCTTATGGCTACACCTTC | CASSADRAYGYTF | - | 13 | - | TRBJ1-2 | TRBV5-1
TGTGCCAGTAGTATCCCTCGTGGGGTGGGTCAGCCCCAGCATTTT | CASSIPRGVGQPQHF | - | 15 | - | TRBJ1-5 | TRBV19
TGCAGTGCCATCCTAGGGGAGACCCAGTACTTC | CSAILGETQYF | once | 11 | - | TRBJ2-5 | TRBV20-1
TGTGCCAGCAGTTTTTTTCCGTCTAGCGGGTTACCCTACGAGCAGTACTTC | CASSFFPSSGLPYEQYF | - | 17 | TRBD2 | TRBJ2-7 | TRBV28
TGTGCCAGCAGGACCAGGACAGGGGTCTCCTACGAGCAGTACTTC | CASRTRTGVSYEQYF | large | 15 | TRBD1 | TRBJ2-7 | TRBV28
TGTGCCAGCAGTCCGTCCTATTTAAGGGTCCCTCAGTCACCCCTCCACTTT | CASSPSYLRVPQSPLHF | few | 17 | - | TRBJ1-6 | TRBV7-2
TGTGCCAGCAGAGAAGGGAGGGGGGATAATTCACCCCTCCACTTT | CASREGRGDNSPLHF | - | 15 | - | TRBJ1-6 | TRBV6-1
TGTGCCAGCAGCCTACGGGACAGATCTGCAGATACGCAGTATTTT | CASSLRDRSADTQYF | - | 15 | TRBD1 | TRBJ2-3 | TRBV5-4
TGTGCCAGCAGTCGGGGCCGTCGATACTATGGCTACACCTTC | CASSRGRRYYGYTF | - | 14 | - | TRBJ1-2 | TRBV6-2/TRBV6-3
TGCGCCAGCAGCTTGGCAGAGCTCAGCGGGAGGGCCCGAGAGACCCAGTACTTC | CASSLAELSGRARETQYF | - | 18 | TRBD2 | TRBJ2-5 | TRBV5-1
TGCGCCAGCAGCCAAGATGTGGTAGCAAATCAGCCCCAGCATTTT | CASSQDVVANQPQHF | - | 15 | - | TRBJ1-5 | TRBV4-1
TGTGCCAGCGGGTTACAGGGCAATCAGCCCCAGCATTTT | CASGLQGNQPQHF | - | 13 | - | TRBJ1-5 | TRBV6-5
TGTGCCAGCCGCTCTAGCGGGAGAGATGAGCAGTTCTTC | CASRSSGRDEQFF | - | 13 | TRBD2 | TRBJ2-1 | TRBV5-4
TGTGCCAGCAGTTCTTTACCGGGACAGTATAATTCACCCCTCCACTTT | CASSSLPGQYNSPLHF | few | 16 | TRBD1 | TRBJ1-6 | TRBV28
TGCGCCAGCAGCTTGGAGGACAGGACCTATGGCTACACCTTC | CASSLEDRTYGYTF | - | 14 | TRBD1 | TRBJ1-2 | TRBV5-1
TGTGCCTTATCACGCCCCGGGCCTCGGGCTTCCAATCAGCCCCAGCATTTT | CALSRPGPRASNQPQHF | - | 17 | - | TRBJ1-5 | TRBV10-3
TGCGCCAGCAGCTTGACAGGGAGAGTAAGCGATGAGCAGTTCTTC | CASSLTGRVSDEQFF | - | 15 | - | TRBJ2-1 | TRBV5-1
TGTGCCACCGGAGACCGGGACAGACAAGAGACCCAGTACTTC | CATGDRDRQETQYF | - | 14 | TRBD1 | TRBJ2-5 | TRBV10-3
TGTGCCAGTAGTATTTACGGACGGCCGAGGGGCTATGGCTACACCTTC | CASSIYGRPRGYGYTF | - | 16 | - | TRBJ1-2 | TRBV19
TGTGCCAGCATCCCCAGGACAGGCTTCACGAACACTGAAGCTTTCTTT | CASIPRTGFTNTEAFF | few | 16 | TRBD1 | TRBJ1-1 | TRBV6-2/TRBV6-3
TGTGCCAGCAGCCTAAAAGCAGGGGGAGGTGAAAAACTGTTTTTT | CASSLKAGGGEKLFF | - | 15 | TRBD1 | TRBJ1-4 | TRBV3-1/TRBV3-2